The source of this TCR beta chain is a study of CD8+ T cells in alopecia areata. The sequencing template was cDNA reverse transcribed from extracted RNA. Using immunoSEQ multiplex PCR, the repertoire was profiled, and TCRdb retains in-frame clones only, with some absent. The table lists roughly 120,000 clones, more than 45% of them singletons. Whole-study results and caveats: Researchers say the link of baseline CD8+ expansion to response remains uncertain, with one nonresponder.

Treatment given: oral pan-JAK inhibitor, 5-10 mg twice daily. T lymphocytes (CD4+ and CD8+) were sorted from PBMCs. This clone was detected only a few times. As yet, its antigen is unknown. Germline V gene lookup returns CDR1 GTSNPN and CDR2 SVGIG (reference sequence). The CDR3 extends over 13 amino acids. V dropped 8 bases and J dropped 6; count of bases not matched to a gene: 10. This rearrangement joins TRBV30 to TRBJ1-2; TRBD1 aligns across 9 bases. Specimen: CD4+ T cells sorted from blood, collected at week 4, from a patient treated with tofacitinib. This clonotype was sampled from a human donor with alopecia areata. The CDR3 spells CASQGQGLNGYTF. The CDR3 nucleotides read TGTGCCAGCCAAGGACAGGGGTTAAATGGCTACACCTTC. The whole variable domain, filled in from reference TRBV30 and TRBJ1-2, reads SQTIHQWPATLVQPVGSPLSLECTVEGTSNPNLYWYRQAAGRGLQLLFYSVGIGQISSEVPQNLSASRPQDRQFILSSKKLLLSDSGFYLCASQGQGLNGYTFGSGTRLTVV.